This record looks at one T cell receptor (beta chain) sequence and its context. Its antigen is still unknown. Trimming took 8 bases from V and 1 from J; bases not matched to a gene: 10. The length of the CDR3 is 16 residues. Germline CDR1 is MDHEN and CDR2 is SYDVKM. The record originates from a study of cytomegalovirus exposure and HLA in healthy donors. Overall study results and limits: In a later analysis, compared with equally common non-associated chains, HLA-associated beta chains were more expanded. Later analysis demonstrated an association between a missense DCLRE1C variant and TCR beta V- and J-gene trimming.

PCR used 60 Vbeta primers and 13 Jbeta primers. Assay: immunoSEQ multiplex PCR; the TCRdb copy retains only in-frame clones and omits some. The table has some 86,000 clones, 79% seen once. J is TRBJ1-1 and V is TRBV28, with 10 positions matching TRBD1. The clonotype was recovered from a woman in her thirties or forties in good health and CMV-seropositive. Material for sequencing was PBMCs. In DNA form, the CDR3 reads TGTGCCAGCCTCTATAGACAGGGGGCACGGAACACTGAAGCTTTCTTT. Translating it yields CASLYRQGARNTEAFF.